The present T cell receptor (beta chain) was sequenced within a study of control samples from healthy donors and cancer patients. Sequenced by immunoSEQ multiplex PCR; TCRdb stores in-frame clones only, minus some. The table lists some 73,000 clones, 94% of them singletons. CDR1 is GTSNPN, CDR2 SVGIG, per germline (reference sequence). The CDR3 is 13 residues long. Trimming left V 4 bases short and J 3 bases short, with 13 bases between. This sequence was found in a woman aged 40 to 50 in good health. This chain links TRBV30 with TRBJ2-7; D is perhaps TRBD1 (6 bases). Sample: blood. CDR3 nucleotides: TGTGCCTGGAACCCCGGACAGAACTACGAGCAGTACTTC. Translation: CAWNPGQNYEQYF.